This TCR beta chain was sequenced in a study of CD8 T cells in ankylosing spondylitis. As the method for making TCR beta libraries, quantitative 5'-RACE with molecular barcodes was used. TCRdb re-called the 5' RACE reads with MiXCR, one entry per CDR3 protein. The sample lists about 360,000 distinct CDR3 sequences; 20% to 25% were seen once. The trim removed 6 bases at V and 4 bases at J, leaving 3 bases unmatched. In germline, CDR1 is SQVTM, CDR2 ANQGSEA. The length of the CDR3 is 13 residues. General observations from the study: What seemed typical of ankylosing spondylitis blood was a TCR beta motif built from eight highly homologous variants. According to the report, clones linked to the disease were significantly enriched in matched synovial fluid samples taken from ankylosing spondylitis patients. The disease-linked clones had a CD8+ phenotype and low blood frequencies.

Regarding this clonotype: Antigen: not known.

The sequenced sample was blood, either unsorted or a sorted T cell fraction (not recorded which). This sequence joins TRBV29-1 and TRBJ2-3, with TRBD1 identical over 11 bases. This sequence originates from a male donor with ankylosing spondylitis or in good health (not recorded which). CDR3 amino acids: CSVRDRGADTQYF. CDR3 DNA: TGCAGCGTCCGGGACAGGGGGGCAGATACGCAGTATTTT.